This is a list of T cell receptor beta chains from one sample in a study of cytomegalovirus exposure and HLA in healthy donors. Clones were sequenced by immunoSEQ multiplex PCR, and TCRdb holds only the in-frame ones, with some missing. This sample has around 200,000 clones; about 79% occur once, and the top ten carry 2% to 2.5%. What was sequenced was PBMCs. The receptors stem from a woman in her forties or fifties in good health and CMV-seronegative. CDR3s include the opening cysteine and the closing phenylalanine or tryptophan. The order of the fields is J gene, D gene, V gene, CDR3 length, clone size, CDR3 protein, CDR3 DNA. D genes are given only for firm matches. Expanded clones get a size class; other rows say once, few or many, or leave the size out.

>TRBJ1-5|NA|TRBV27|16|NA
CASSQIGGRSSQPQHF
TGTGCCAGCAGTCAAATCGGAGGTAGAAGTTCACAGCCCCAGCATTTT
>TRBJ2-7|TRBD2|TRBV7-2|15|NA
CASSFRLAGVDEQYF
TGTGCCAGCAGCTTTAGACTAGCGGGAGTCGACGAGCAGTACTTC
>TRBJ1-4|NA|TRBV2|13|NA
CASSGQNNEKLFF
TGTGCCAGCAGTGGACAGAATAATGAAAAACTGTTTTTT
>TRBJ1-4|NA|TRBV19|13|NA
CASIGTTNEKLFF
TGTGCCAGTATCGGGACAACGAATGAAAAACTGTTTTTT
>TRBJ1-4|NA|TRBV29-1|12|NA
CSVAGEFEKLFF
TGCAGCGTTGCTGGGGAGTTCGAAAAACTGTTTTTT
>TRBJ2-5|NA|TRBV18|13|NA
CASSPRGRETQYF
TGTGCCAGCTCACCACGTGGGAGAGAGACCCAGTACTTC
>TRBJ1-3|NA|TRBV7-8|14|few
CASSLDRIGNTIYF
TGTGCCAGCAGCTTAGACAGGATTGGAAACACCATATATTTT
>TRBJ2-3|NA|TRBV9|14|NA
CASTVTSSTDTQYF
TGTGCCAGCACCGTGACTAGTAGCACAGATACGCAGTATTTT
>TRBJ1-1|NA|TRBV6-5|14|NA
CASSYSGRNTEAFF
TGTGCCAGCAGTTACTCAGGGAGGAACACTGAAGCTTTCTTT
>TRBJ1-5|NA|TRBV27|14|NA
CASRLGASNQPQHF
TGTGCCAGCAGGTTGGGGGCTAGCAATCAGCCCCAGCATTTT
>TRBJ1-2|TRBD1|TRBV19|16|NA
CASSPNPGQGGYGYTF
TGTGCCAGTAGTCCGAACCCGGGACAGGGGGGCTATGGCTACACCTTC
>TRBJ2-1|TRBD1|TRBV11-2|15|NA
CASSTRQGAGNEQFF
TGTGCCAGCAGCACCCGACAGGGGGCCGGCAATGAGCAGTTCTTC
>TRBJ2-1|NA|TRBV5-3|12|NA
CARRDYYNEQFF
TGTGCCAGAAGGGACTACTACAATGAGCAGTTCTTC
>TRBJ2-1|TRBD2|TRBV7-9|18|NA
CASSLAASAGGSWDEQFF
TGTGCCAGCAGCTTAGCGGCGTCTGCGGGGGGGAGTTGGGATGAGCAGTTCTTC
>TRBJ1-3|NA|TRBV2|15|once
CASSEGVGSGDTIYF
TGTGCCAGCAGTGAAGGTGTTGGCTCTGGAGACACCATATATTTT
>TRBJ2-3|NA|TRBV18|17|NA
CASSPLGSGGGTDTQYF
TGTGCCAGCTCACCTTTGGGAAGCGGAGGGGGCACAGATACGCAGTATTTT
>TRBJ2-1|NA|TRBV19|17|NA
CASSIAPGRARYNEQFF
TGTGCCAGTAGTATAGCGCCGGGCAGGGCCCGCTACAATGAGCAGTTCTTC
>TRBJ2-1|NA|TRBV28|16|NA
CASSPVGLAMNNEQFF
TGTGCCAGCAGCCCGGTCGGCTTAGCAATGAACAATGAGCAGTTCTTC
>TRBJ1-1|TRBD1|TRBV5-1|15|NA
CASSLAGQGWTEAFF
TGCGCCAGCAGCTTGGCAGGACAGGGATGGACTGAAGCTTTCTTT
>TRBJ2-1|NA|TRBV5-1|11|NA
CASSSYNEQFF
TGCGCCAGCAGTTCTTACAATGAGCAGTTCTTC
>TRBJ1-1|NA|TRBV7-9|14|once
CASTLGGLNTEAFF
TGTGCCAGCACCTTGGGGGGACTGAACACTGAAGCTTTCTTT
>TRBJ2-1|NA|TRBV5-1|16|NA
CASSLGGGSSYNEQFF
TGCGCCAGCAGCTTGGGAGGTGGAAGCTCCTACAATGAGCAGTTCTTC
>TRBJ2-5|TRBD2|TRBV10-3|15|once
CAIKSSGGDQETQYF
TGTGCCATCAAAAGTAGCGGGGGAGATCAAGAGACCCAGTACTTC
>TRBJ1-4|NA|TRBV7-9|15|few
CSSSLGFGTNEKLFF
TGTTCCAGCAGCTTAGGGTTCGGAACTAATGAAAAACTGTTTTTT
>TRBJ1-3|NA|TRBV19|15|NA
CASRTTIFSGNTIYF
TGTGCCAGTAGAACAACTATTTTCTCTGGAAACACCATATATTTT
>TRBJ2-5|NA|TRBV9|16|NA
CASSRGSGPYQETQYF
TGTGCCAGCAGCCGAGGGAGCGGGCCTTACCAAGAGACCCAGTACTTC
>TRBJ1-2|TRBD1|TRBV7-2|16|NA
CASSLQGAATNYGYTF
TGTGCCAGCAGCTTACAGGGGGCAGCAACAAACTATGGCTACACCTTC